These 4 T cell receptor beta chains came from one sample sequenced in a study of chemoradiotherapy in HPV16-positive cancers. Only in-frame clones appear in the TCRdb table, and some are missing; sequencing was by immunoSEQ multiplex PCR. The table shows roughly 20,000 clones, with approximately 80% occurring only once. The sequences come from blood, collected from a patient who underwent chemoradiotherapy. These receptors originate from a human donor with HPV-associated anogenital cancer.

V and J are TRBV11-2 and TRBJ2-7; TRBD2 matches 7 bases. The CDR3 has 15 residues. The germline CDR1 and CDR2 sequences are SGHAT and FQNNGV. With 2 bases clipped from V and 5 bases from J, the junction kept 9 bases outside the gene matches. The CDR3 is CASSLSKRGINEQYF. The CDR3 region has the DNA TGTGCCAGCAGCTTATCCAAGCGGGGAATCAACGAGCAGTACTTC. The whole variable domain, remainder taken from reference TRBV11-2 and TRBJ2-7, is EAGVAQSPRYKIIEKRQSVAFWCNPISGHATLYWYQQILGQGPKLLIQFQNNGVVDDSQLPKDRFSAERLKGVDSTLKIQPAKLEDSAVYLCASSLSKRGINEQYFGPGTRLTVT.

The chain employs TRBV19 and TRBJ2-5; no clear D. The CDR3 totals 13 residues. Per germline, CDR1 LNHDA and CDR2 SQIVND (reference sequence). V lost 5 bases to trimming and J lost 4 bases, with 11 bases between them. CDR3 sequence (DNA): TGTGCCAGTAGTCTCCGGTCTGGAGAGACCCAGTACTTC. This encodes CASSLRSGETQYF.

The chain uses TRBV10-1 and TRBJ2-7, with D possibly matching TRBD2 (6 bases). The CDR3 is made up of 19 amino acids. Trimming removed 3 bases at V and 4 bases at J, with 28 bases between. In germline, CDR1 is WNHNN, CDR2 SYGVQD (reference sequence). CDR3 coding DNA: TGCGCCAGCAGTGATACTAGCCCCAACCTATGCGGAGGGAAATACGAGCAGTACTTC. Translated, it gives CASSDTSPNLCGGKYEQYF.

This chain uses TRBV18 with TRBJ1-1; D is unresolved. The CDR3 totals 15 residues. The germline V gene has CDR1 KGHSH and CDR2 LQKENI. The V end was cut by 4 bases, the J end by 4 bases, with 16 bases between. CDR3 protein: CASSLQSWSATEAFF. CDR3 nucleotides: TGTGCCAGCTCACTCCAGAGCTGGTCCGCCACTGAAGCTTTCTTT.